The 15 T cell receptor beta chains listed next were all sequenced from one sample in a study of blood T cell repertoires in COVID-19. The assay was immunoSEQ multiplex PCR, and TCRdb's table has in-frame clones only and misses some. Of approximately 230,000 clones in the sample, over 75% were seen once. Sequencing input: PBMCs or T cells enriched from blood (not recorded which). These receptor sequences come from a man aged 35-49 years who had recovered from COVID-19.

The chain has TRBV6-2 or TRBV6-3 and TRBJ1-1, with D unresolved. Trimming shortened V by 5 bases and J by 4 bases, and 29 bases separated the two germline ends. The CDR3 extends over 19 amino acids. The germline V gene has CDR1 MNHEY and CDR2 SVGEGT. CDR3: CASSTLQYPSFMVGTEAFF. CDR3 nucleotides: TGTGCCAGCAGTACCCTACAGTACCCATCTTTTATGGTTGGCACTGAAGCTTTCTTT.

Only one count was recorded for this clone. V is TRBV3-1 (or the pseudogene TRBV3-2) and J is TRBJ2-3; 8 nucleotides agree with TRBD1. Germline CDR1 reads LGHDT; CDR2 reads YNNKEL (reference sequence). The V gene end was trimmed by 4 bases and the J gene end by 6 bases; junction bases not matched to a gene: 9. The CDR3 is 15 amino acids. CDR3 sequence (DNA): TGTGCCAGCAGCCGCCAGGGGGCGTCTAGGGATACGCAGTATTTT. It encodes CASSRQGASRDTQYF.

J is TRBJ1-4 and V is TRBV19; D may be TRBD1 (6 bases). Germline V CDR1 and CDR2: LNHDA, SQIVND (reference sequence). The CDR3 has 12 amino acids. Trimming removed 5 bases at V and 8 bases at J, with 9 bases between. CDR3 protein: CASSVRGEKLFF. As DNA, the CDR3 is TGTGCCAGTAGTGTCAGGGGCGAAAAACTGTTTTTT.

This clone was seen only a few times. J is TRBJ1-2 and V is TRBV5-1, with 9 bases fitting TRBD1. Germline V lookup: CDR1 SGHRS, CDR2 YFSETQ. After removal of 0 bases from V and 6 bases from J, the junction contained 12 bases not matched to a gene. The CDR3 runs to 17 residues. CDR3 protein: CASSLGGTGMPVDGYTF. CDR3 bases: TGCGCCAGCAGCTTGGGGGGGACAGGGATGCCCGTCGATGGCTACACCTTC.

The chain carries TRBV11-2 and TRBJ2-2; perhaps TRBD1 as D (7 bases). Germline loops: CDR1 SGHAT, CDR2 FQNNGV. Trimming removed 4 bases at V and 4 bases at J, with 10 bases between. The CDR3 is 14 residues long. Here the CDR3 DNA reads TGTGCCAGCAGCTGGCGGGACAGCACCGGGGAGCTGTTTTTT. This codes for CASSWRDSTGELFF.

This clone was picked up a small number of times. This sequence joins TRBV19 and TRBJ2-1, with 10 bases lining up with TRBD1. The CDR3 totals 15 residues. Germline trimming cut 3 bases from V and 7 bases from J; bases unmatched to any gene: 6. Germline V gene data show CDR1 as LNHDA and CDR2 as SQIVND (reference sequence). For the CDR3, the DNA is TGTGCCAGTAGTATCGGGACAGGGGAGGAAAATGAGCAGTTCTTC. This gives the protein CASSIGTGEENEQFF.

The V call is TRBV5-1, the J call TRBJ1-6; D uncertain. CDR1 and CDR2 (germline): SGHRS, YFSETQ. The CDR3 totals 14 residues. V was clipped by 2 bases and J by 7 bases, with 10 bases between them. DNA of the CDR3: TGCGCCAGCAGCTTTAGGATACAGAATTCACCCCTCCACTTT. This sequence encodes CASSFRIQNSPLHF.

Written as DNA, the CDR3 is TGTGCCAGCAGCGCACTCCCAGGATTCGGAGCTTTCTTT. Residues: CASSALPGFGAFF. The chain employs TRBV9 and TRBJ1-1; D is ambiguous. Germline CDR1 SGDLS, CDR2 YYNGEE. The CDR3 runs 13 residues. V shed 3 bases and J shed 10 bases, with 16 bases lying between them.

The chain couples TRBV11-1 to TRBJ1-1; a possible D gene is TRBD1 (6 bases). The CDR3 is made up of 13 amino acids. Germline V gene lookup returns CDR1 SGHAT and CDR2 FQDESV (reference sequence). V was clipped by 6 bases and J by 3 bases, with 11 bases between them. The CDR3 nucleotides read TGTGCCAGCAGACTTACAGGGTACACTGAAGCTTTCTTT. This translates into CASRLTGYTEAFF.

With respect to this clone: At one of its ends the junction is not consistent with the germline gene, which may arise from a read error. In DNA, the CDR3 is TGCGCCAGCAGTCCCCCTCTACTGGCGGGAGCCCCGGTCTTC. Amino acid sequence: CASSPPLLAGAPVF. J is TRBJ2-1 and V is TRBV4-1; 7 bases are shared with TRBD2. From germline, CDR1 is MGHRA and CDR2 YSYEKL. This CDR3 region has 14 residues.

The rearrangement uses TRBV7-2 and TRBJ2-1; possible D gene TRBD1, 5 bases. CDR3 size: 14 residues. Trimming shortened V by 6 bases and J by 6 bases, and 15 bases separated the two germline ends. CDR1 SGHTA and CDR2 FQGNSA come from the germline V gene. The CDR3 sequence is CASRTTGHTNEQFF. The CDR3 DNA reads TGTGCCAGCAGAACTACTGGACATACCAATGAGCAGTTCTTC.

The chain employs TRBV18 and TRBJ1-5, with 8 bases fitting TRBD1. With V trimmed by 6 bases and J by 6 bases, 13 bases remained unmatched. CDR1 is KGHSH and CDR2 is LQKENI in the germline V gene. The CDR3 contains 16 residues. The chain's CDR3 is CASSLGGQGDTQPQHF. Written as DNA, the CDR3 is TGTGCCAGCTCCCTTGGTGGACAGGGAGACACTCAGCCCCAGCATTTT.

V and J are TRBV11-1 and TRBJ2-3; TRBD2 agrees at 7 bases. CDR3 length: 16 residues. V trimming: 5 bases; J trimming: 4 bases; junction bases outside the gene matches: 12. Germline V gene lookup returns CDR1 SGHAT and CDR2 FQDESV (reference sequence). The CDR3 DNA is TGTGCCAGCAGCCCAGATACGGGGGGAAGCGCAGATACGCAGTATTTT. It translates to CASSPDTGGSADTQYF.

Notes on this clone: A read error may produce the germline difference seen at one junction end. The gene calls are TRBV19 and TRBJ2-1; D is unclear. The CDR3 has 15 residues. The V gene's germline CDR1 is LNHDA and CDR2 SQIVND (reference sequence). As DNA, the CDR3 is TGTGCCAGTAGTGTAGAAGGCGGATCCTACAATGAGCAGTTCTTC. Translated: CASSVEGGSYNEQFF.

The gene calls are TRBV7-6 and TRBJ1-3; a possible D gene is TRBD1 (5 bases). Looked up from germline, CDR1 is SGHVS and CDR2 is FNYEAQ. The ends were cut back, 1 base at V and 2 bases at J, with 15 bases in the middle. The CDR3 has 17 residues. The CDR3 DNA reads as TGTGCCAGCAGCTTAGTTGCCCAGACAGCGACTGGAAACACCATATATTTT. Its translation is CASSLVAQTATGNTIYF.